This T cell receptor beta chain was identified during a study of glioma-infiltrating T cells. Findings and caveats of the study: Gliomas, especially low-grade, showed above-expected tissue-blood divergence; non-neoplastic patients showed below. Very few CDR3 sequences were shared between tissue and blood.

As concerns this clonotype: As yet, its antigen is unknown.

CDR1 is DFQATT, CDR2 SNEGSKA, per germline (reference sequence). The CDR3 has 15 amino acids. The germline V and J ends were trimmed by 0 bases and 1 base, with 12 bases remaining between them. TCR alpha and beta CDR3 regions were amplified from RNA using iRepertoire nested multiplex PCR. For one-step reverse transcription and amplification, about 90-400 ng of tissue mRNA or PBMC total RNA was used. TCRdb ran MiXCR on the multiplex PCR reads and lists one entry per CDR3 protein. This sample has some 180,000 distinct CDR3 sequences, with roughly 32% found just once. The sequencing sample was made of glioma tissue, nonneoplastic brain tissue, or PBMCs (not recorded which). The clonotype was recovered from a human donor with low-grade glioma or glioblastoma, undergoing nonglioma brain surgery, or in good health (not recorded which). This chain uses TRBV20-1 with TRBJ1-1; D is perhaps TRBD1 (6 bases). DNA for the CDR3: TGCAGTGCTAGAGATACGGGGGCGAAGAACACTGAAGCTTTCTTT. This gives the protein CSARDTGAKNTEAFF.